Listed below are T cell receptor beta chains from one sample, sequenced in a study of T cells in Graves' hyperthyroidism and ophthalmopathy. TCRdb analysed the multiplex PCR reads with MiXCR anew, one entry per CDR3 protein. This table holds about 370,000 distinct CDR3 sequences, over 12% found once. The sample taken for sequencing was blood. The origin of the receptors is a woman in her sixties or seventies with Graves' ophthalmopathy. The CDR3 runs from the conserved cysteine through the conserved F or W. Each record gives: clone size, V gene, CDR3 protein. Size is stated for part of the rows, as once, few or many counts, or as a class when the clone is expanded.

.	TRBV6-1	CARTSQGLYSNQPQHF
few	TRBV6-1	CASRELQGEQYF
.	TRBV6-1	CASRRDSNYGYTF
many	TRBV9	CASSVDYLFNEQFF
.	TRBV7-3	CASSVSGGETQYF
many	TRBV6-5	CASSYSRLGNQPQHF
.	TRBV12-3/TRBV12-4	CASKRDRYQETQYF
many	TRBV20-1	CSARDQTSYNEQFF
many	TRBV2	CASSGGENQPQHF
many	TRBV5-1	CASSLQGGAYEQYF
.	TRBV18	CASSPSTNSHNEQFF
many	TRBV6-2/TRBV6-3	CASTKLGGTQETQYF
.	TRBV18	CASSPRQVVDEQYF